This TCR beta chain was sequenced for a study of human T cells and chemical hapten exposure (dated by TCRdb to 2020 to 2023). Notes on the research overall: The libraries were sequenced as a pool, and the TCR yield per sample differed mostly because of small variations in library volumes within the pool. The study tracked peripheral blood TCR repertoire changes in vivo during primary and secondary sensitization to the hapten diphenylcyclopropenone (DPC) in alopecia patients. For every blood RNA sample, sequencing covered both the TCR alpha and TCR beta chains. Study-wide conclusions, independent of this receptor: Repeated subsampling changed both the strength of the expansion versus patch-test correlation and the threshold at which the correlation became significant. The number of TCRs above 1 in 1000 frequency did not change with DPC sensitization; there was no evidence of global repertoire structure alterations.

The germline V gene provides CDR1 SNHLY and CDR2 FYNNEI. Including cysteine and phenylalanine, the CDR3 has 16 amino acids. Only CDR3 DNA remains: 48 bases, in frame from the first base. The V end gives up 8 bases and the J end 5 bases, leaving 16 bases in the junction not matched to a gene. Library generation was performed with RACE. For sequencing, a NextSeq 500 was employed. Library preparation attached unique molecular identifiers to individual cDNA molecules for quantitative, reproducible TCR counting. Per the authors' processing: A median of roughly 98,000 TCRs per sample was observed, with a range of 23,224 to 690,600. The Decombinator software suite was used to annotate V, J and CDR3 in the TCR reads. For PS versus PT1 abundance plots, all samples were subsampled to the same number of TCRs (28,000). Expanded TCRs were defined as absent before sensitization and observed at least eight times at the 2-week time point. TCRdb itself trimmed the public reads at Q25 with fastp, ran MiXCR and retained productive beta chains. For every CDR3 protein sequence, its rows merge into one entry that carries the most common genes and DNA. The V and J calls, along with clone size, are taken from TCRdb and not from the paper's own processing. Within this sample are more than 75,000 distinct CDR3 sequences, with 8.6% of them counted one time only. Of the sample, 1.5% to 1.7% is held by the ten largest clones.

Read against the paper, the sample's time point label means: healthy volunteer bleed at 6 weeks. Unfractionated whole blood was collected in Tempus Blood RNA tubes, and total RNA was extracted from that blood. Roughly five healthy volunteers were used as TCR sequencing controls and were bled at day 0, 2 weeks and 6 weeks. Turning to this clonotype: Its cognate antigen has yet to be identified. No much larger clone is present one base from it, and per-base qualities are unavailable.

Sequencing was done on a sample of whole blood. Here the chain combines TRBV2 and TRBJ2-3; 7 central nucleotides agree with TRBD1. This receptor was taken from a male donor in good health. Some clones in this sample may be carry-over from other donors' samples. The CDR3 loop reads CASGTDRLEEGDTQYF. The nucleotide sequence is given as TGTGCCAGCGGAACGGACAGGTTGGAAGAGGGAGATACGCAGTATTTT.